These 2 T cell receptor beta chains share one sample of origin, sequenced in a study of T-cell reconstitution after alpha-beta-depleted transplantation in children. Unique molecular identifiers were built into the TCRbeta library. Using its own MiXCR run on the PCR reads, TCRdb lists one record per CDR3 protein. Among hundreds of thousands of distinct CDR3 sequences listed, roughly 15% were seen once. Sequenced here: PBMCs from the stem cell graft donor, sampled from the stem cell graft. The receptors shown here come from a human donor who donated a stem cell graft to a child with acute myeloid leukemia.

The table lists this clonotype with many counts. J is TRBJ1-5 and V is TRBV20-1; TRBD1 matches 11 bases. Trimming cost V 6 bases and J 2 bases; bases outside gene matches: 9. Germline V gene lookup returns CDR1 DFQATT and CDR2 SNEGSKA (reference sequence). The CDR3 consists of 16 residues. The CDR3 is CSAPGQGGLGNQPQHF. DNA of the CDR3: TGCAGTGCCCCGGGACAGGGGGGGCTTGGCAATCAGCCCCAGCATTTT.

This chain joins TRBV7-2 and TRBJ1-3; 8 positions match TRBD1. CDR1 and CDR2 (germline): SGHTA, FQGNSA. The length of the CDR3 is 15 residues. The ends lost 6 bases at V and 4 bases at J; junction bases unmatched: 8. The chain's CDR3 is CASSPGGADGNTIYF. The CDR3 DNA is TGTGCCAGCAGTCCAGGGGGCGCAGACGGAAACACCATATATTTT. The full variable domain, completed using reference TRBV7-2 and TRBJ1-3, is GAGVSQSPSNKVTEKGKDVELRCDPISGHTALYWYRQSLGQGLEFLIYFQGNSAPDKSGLPSDRFSAERTGGSVSTLTIQRTQQEDSAVYLCASSPGGADGNTIYFGEGSWLTVV.